This T cell receptor (beta chain) was captured in a study of blood T cell repertoires in COVID-19. Data came from immunoSEQ multiplex PCR; TCRdb stores just in-frame clones and leaves some out. The sample contains a few hundred thousand clones, 80% to 90% of which appear only once. The germline gives CDR1 SGHRS, CDR2 YFSETQ. The CDR3 totals 15 residues. V was shortened by 1 base and J by 6 bases, with 14 bases between the two germline ends. The TCR originated in a man between 18 and 29 years old who had recovered from COVID-19. The rearrangement uses TRBV5-1 and TRBJ2-1; no firm D call. The sequenced material came from PBMCs or T cells enriched from blood (not recorded which). CDR3 nucleotides: TGCGCCAGCAGCTTGAATACACCGCCTCGCAATGAGCAGTTCTTC. Its protein product is CASSLNTPPRNEQFF.